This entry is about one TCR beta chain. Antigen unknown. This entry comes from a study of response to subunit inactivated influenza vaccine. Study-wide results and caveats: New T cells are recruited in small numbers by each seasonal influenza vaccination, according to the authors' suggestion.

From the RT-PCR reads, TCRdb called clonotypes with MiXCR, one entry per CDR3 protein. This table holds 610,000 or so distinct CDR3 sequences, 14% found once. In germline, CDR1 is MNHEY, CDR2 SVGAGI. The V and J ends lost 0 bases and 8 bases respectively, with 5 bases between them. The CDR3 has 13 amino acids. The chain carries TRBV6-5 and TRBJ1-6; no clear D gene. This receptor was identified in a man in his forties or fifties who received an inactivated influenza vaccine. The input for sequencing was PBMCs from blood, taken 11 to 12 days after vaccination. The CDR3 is CASSYSGYSPLHF. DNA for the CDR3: TGTGCCAGCAGTTACTCGGGATATTCACCCCTCCACTTT.